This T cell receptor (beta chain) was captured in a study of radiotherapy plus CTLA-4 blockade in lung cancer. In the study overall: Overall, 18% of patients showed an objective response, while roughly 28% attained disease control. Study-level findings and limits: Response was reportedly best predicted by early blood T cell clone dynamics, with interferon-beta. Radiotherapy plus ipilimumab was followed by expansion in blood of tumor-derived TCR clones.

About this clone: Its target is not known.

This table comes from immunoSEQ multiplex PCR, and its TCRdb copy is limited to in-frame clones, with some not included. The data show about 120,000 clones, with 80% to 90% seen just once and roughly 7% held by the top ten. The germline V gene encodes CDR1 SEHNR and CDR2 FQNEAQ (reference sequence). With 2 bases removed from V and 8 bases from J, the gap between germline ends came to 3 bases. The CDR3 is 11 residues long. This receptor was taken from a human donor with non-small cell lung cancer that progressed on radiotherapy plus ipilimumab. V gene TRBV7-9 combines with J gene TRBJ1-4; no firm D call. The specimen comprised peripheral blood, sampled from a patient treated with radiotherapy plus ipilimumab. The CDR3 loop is CASSLLEKLFF. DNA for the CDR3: TGTGCCAGCAGCTTACTCGAAAAACTGTTTTTT.